The 4 T cell receptor beta chains below come from one sample, sequenced in a study of T cell responses to AZD1222 COVID-19 vaccine (dated by TCRdb to 2020 to 2022). Taken with the paper, the label for time point translates to: baseline before first vaccination. Library construction relied on the immunoSEQ multiplex PCR assay. The clones in this table, taken by TCRdb from immuneACCESS, are in-frame only. Not every clone is retained; where verified, under half of the shortfall comes from an unresolved V gene, and the cause of the rest is unknown. A total of more than 150,000 clones appear in this sample, roughly nine tenths of them only once. Together, the top ten hold 1.5% of the sample. The sample was peripheral blood, taken on day 0 of AZD1222 vaccination. Source of these receptors: an adult in good health.

V is TRBV7-8 and J is TRBJ2-1; 7 bases line up with TRBD1. CDR1 is SGHVS, CDR2 FQNEAQ, per germline. This CDR3 spans 13 amino acids. With V trimmed by 7 bases and J by 10 bases, 10 bases remained unmatched. Here the CDR3 reads CASNYRQGGEQFF. In DNA form, the CDR3 reads TGTGCCAGCAACTATCGACAGGGTGGGGAGCAGTTCTTC. The entire variable domain, with the rest obtained from reference TRBV7-8 and TRBJ2-1, is as follows: GAGVSQSPRYKVAKRGQDVALRCDPISGHVSLFWYQQALGQGPEFLTYFQNEAQLDKSGLPSDRFFAERPEGSVSTLKIQRTQQEDSAVYLCASNYRQGGEQFFGPGTRLTVL.

CDR3 protein: CASSLTTSATGNTIYF. The CDR3, as DNA: TGTGCCAGCAGCTTAACCACATCGGCGACTGGAAACACCATATATTTT. The chain is built from TRBV7-3 and TRBJ1-3, with D uncertain. V shed 0 bases and J shed 2 bases, with 11 bases lying between them. Germline values: CDR1 SGHTA, CDR2 FQGTGA. The CDR3 contains 16 residues.

The chain recombines TRBV6-4 with TRBJ2-2; perhaps TRBD2 as D (5 bases). Deletions cut 6 bases from V and 3 bases from J, with 14 bases between. The CDR3 contains 15 residues. Germline CDR1 is MRHNA and CDR2 is SNTAGT. In DNA form, the CDR3 reads TGTGCCAGCAGCCGCGGCCCCGGGGACACCGGGGAGCTGTTTTTT. This codes for CASSRGPGDTGELFF.

The rearrangement uses TRBV19 and TRBJ1-6, with D tentatively TRBD1 (5 bases). Per the germline V gene, CDR1 is LNHDA and CDR2 is SQIVND (reference sequence). This CDR3 has 14 residues. V lost 2 bases, J lost 8 bases, and 10 bases lay in between. CDR3 nucleotide sequence: TGTGCCAGTAGTATAATCCAGGGTGATTCACCCCTCCACTTT. Its protein is CASSIIQGDSPLHF.